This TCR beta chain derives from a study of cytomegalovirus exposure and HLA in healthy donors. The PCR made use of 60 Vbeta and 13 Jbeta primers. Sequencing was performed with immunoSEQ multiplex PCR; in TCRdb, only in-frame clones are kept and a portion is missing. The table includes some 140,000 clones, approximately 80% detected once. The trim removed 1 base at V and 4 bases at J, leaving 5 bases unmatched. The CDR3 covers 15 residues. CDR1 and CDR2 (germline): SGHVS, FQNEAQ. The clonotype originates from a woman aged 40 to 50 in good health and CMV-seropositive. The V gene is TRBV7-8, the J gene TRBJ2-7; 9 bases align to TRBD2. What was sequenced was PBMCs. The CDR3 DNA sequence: TGTGCCAGCAGCTTAGAGCGGGAGGCGAGATACGAGCAGTACTTC. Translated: CASSLEREARYEQYF.